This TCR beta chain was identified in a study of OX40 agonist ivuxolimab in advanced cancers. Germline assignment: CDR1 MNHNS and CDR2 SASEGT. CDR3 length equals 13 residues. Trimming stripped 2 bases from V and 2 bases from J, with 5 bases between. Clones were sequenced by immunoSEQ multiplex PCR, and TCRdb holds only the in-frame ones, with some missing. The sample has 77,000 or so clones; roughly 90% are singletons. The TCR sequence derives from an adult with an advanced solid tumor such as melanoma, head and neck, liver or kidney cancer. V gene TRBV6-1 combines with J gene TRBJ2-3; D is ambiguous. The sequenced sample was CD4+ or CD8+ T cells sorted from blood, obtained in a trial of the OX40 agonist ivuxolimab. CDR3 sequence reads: CASSERFTDTQYF. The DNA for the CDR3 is TGTGCCAGCAGTGAACGGTTCACAGATACGCAGTATTTT.